Sequencing of this TCR beta chain was carried out in a study of regulatory T cells in long-lasting Graves disease. Building of the TCR beta libraries involved iRepertoire HTBI primers and Arm-PCR of CDR3 regions. One entry per CDR3 protein, called by TCRdb with MiXCR from the multiplex PCR reads. This sample has around 460,000 distinct CDR3 sequences, with 22% found just once. This clonotype appeared a single time. One end of the junction does not line up with germline, which may come from a read error. This CDR3 is 13 amino acids long. The germline V gene has CDR1 MGHRA and CDR2 YSYEKL. The time point: persistent/refractory GD, antithyroid drugs over 5 years with positive TRAb. Scientists built the TCR library using RNA that was extracted from PBMCs.

The sample consisted of peripheral blood mononuclear cells (PBMCs), taken when the disease was refractory, from a patient treated with antithyroid drugs. V is TRBV4-1 and J is TRBJ2-7; 8 nucleotides agree with TRBD2. This receptor was obtained from a female donor with Graves disease. The chain's CDR3 is CASSQPGLDEQYF. CDR3 in DNA: TGTGCCAGCAGCCAACCGGGACTAGACGAGCAGTACTTC.